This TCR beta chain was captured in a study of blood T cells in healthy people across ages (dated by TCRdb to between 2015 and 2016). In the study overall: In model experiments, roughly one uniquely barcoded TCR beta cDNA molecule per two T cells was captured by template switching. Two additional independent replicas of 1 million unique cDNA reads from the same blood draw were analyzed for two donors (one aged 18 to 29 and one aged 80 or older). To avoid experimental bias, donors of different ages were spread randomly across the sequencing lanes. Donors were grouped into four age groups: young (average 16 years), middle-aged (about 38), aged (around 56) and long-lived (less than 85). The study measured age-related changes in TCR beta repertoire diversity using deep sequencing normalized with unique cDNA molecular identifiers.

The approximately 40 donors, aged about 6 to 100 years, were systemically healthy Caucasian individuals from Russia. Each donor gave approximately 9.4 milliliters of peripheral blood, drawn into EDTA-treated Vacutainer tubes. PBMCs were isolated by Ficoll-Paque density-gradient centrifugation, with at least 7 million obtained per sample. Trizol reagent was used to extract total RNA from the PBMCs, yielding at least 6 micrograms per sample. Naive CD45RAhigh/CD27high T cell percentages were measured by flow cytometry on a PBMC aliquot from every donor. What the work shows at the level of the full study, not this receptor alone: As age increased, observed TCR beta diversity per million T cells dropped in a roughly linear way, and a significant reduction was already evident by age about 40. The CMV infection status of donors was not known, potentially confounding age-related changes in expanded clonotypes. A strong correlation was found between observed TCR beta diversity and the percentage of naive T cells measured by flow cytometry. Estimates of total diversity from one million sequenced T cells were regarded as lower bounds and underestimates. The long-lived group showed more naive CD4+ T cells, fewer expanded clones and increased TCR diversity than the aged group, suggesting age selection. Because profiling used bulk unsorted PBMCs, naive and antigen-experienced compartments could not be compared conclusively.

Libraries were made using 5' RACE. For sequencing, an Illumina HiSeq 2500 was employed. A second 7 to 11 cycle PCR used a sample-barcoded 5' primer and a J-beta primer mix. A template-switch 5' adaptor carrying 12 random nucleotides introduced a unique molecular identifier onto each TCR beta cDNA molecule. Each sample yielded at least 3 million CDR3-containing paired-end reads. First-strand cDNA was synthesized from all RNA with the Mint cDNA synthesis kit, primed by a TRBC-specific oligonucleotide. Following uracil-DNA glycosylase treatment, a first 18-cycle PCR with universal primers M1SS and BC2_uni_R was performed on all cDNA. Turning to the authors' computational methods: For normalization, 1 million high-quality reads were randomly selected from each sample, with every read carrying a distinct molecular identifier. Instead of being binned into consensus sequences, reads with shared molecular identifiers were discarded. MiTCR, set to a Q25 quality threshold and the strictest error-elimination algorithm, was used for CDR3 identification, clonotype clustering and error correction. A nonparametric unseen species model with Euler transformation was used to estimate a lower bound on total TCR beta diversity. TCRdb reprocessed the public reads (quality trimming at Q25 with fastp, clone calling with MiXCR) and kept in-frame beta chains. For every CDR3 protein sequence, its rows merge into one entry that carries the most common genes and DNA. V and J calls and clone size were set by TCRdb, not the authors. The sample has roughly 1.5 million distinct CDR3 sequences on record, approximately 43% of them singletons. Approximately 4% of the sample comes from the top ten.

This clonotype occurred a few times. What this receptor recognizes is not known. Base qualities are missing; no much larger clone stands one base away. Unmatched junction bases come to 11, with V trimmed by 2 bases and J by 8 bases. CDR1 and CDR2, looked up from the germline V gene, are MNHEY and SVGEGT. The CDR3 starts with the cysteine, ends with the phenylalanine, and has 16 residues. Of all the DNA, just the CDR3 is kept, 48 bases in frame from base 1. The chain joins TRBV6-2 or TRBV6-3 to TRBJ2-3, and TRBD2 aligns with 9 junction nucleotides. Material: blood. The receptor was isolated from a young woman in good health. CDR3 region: CASSYGLAGRARTQYF. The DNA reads TGTGCCAGCAGTTACGGGCTAGCGGGAAGGGCCCGTACGCAGTATTTT.